A selection of T cell receptor beta chains follows, all from one sample in a study of PD-1 blockade in classical Hodgkin lymphoma. Produced via immunoSEQ multiplex PCR; TCRdb's table is partial and in-frame only. The sample lists fewer than 100,000 clones, about 93% occurring once. The sequencing used peripheral blood mononuclear cells (PBMCs), collected before the fourth cycle of nivolumab. Source of these receptors: a human donor with classical Hodgkin lymphoma. Both conserved end residues are part of each CDR3. D genes are given only for firm matches. Not every row has a clone size; where given, it reads once, few, many or a size class.

J | D | V | size | CDR3 | DNA
TRBJ1-5 | . | TRBV28 | . | CASSSRTRPQHF | TGTGCCAGCAGCTCAAGAACACGGCCCCAGCATTTT
TRBJ2-7 | . | TRBV27 | . | CASGDTGRYEQYF | TGTGCCAGCGGCGACACAGGGAGATACGAGCAGTACTTC
TRBJ2-5 | . | TRBV28 | once | CASKHAETQYF | TGTGCCAGCAAGCACGCCGAGACCCAGTACTTC
TRBJ1-2 | . | TRBV27 | few | CASAPTGPYGYTF | TGTGCCAGCGCGCCAACAGGGCCCTATGGCTACACCTTC
TRBJ1-2 | . | TRBV12-5 | . | CASGLVLAEKRYGYTF | TGTGCTAGTGGTTTGGTACTGGCAGAGAAAAGATATGGCTACACCTTC
TRBJ1-2 | . | TRBV25-1 | . | CASNPQWDDGFRYGYTF | TGTGCCAGCAACCCCCAATGGGACGACGGATTTCGCTATGGCTACACCTTC
TRBJ1-5 | . | TRBV5-1 | . | CASSLDERGAQPQHF | TGCGCCAGCAGCTTAGATGAGAGGGGCGCCCAGCCCCAGCATTTT
TRBJ2-7 | . | TRBV6-5 | . | CASSYGTKNF | TGTGCCAGCAGTTACGGGACAAAAAACTTC
TRBJ1-1 | . | TRBV5-1 | few | CASTKDSHNTEAFF | TGCGCCAGCACGAAGGACAGCCATAACACTGAAGCTTTCTTT
TRBJ2-1 | . | TRBV6-4 | . | CASSDSGEENNEQFF | TGTGCCAGCAGTGACTCGGGAGAGGAGAACAATGAGCAGTTCTTC
TRBJ2-3 | TRBD2 | TRBV6-1 | . | CASSEALAGGSDTQYF | TGTGCCAGCAGTGAAGCGCTAGCGGGGGGATCAGATACGCAGTATTTT
TRBJ2-7 | . | TRBV2 | . | CASRDSPYEQYF | TGTGCCAGCAGGGACTCCCCCTACGAGCAGTACTTC
TRBJ2-2 | TRBD2 | TRBV19 | once | CASSQLAGGGTGELFF | TGTGCCAGTAGTCAACTAGCGGGAGGAGGCACCGGGGAGCTGTTTTTT
TRBJ2-1 | TRBD2 | TRBV11-2 | . | CASSLGVAGDNEQFF | TGTGCCAGCAGCTTAGGAGTAGCGGGCGACAATGAGCAGTTCTTC
TRBJ2-3 | TRBD1 | TRBV7-9 | once | CASSPQGAASTDTQYF | TGTGCCAGCAGCCCTCAGGGGGCGGCTAGCACAGATACGCAGTATTTT
TRBJ2-5 | . | TRBV19 | . | CASSTRETQYF | TGTGCCAGTAGTACGAGAGAGACCCAGTACTTC
TRBJ2-2 | . | TRBV27 | . | CASSSGSAGELFF | TGTGCCAGCAGTTCAGGCTCAGCCGGGGAGCTGTTTTTT
TRBJ2-1 | TRBD1 | TRBV5-1 | . | CASSLADRGGEQFF | TGCGCCAGCAGCTTGGCTGACAGGGGAGGTGAGCAGTTCTTC
TRBJ2-1 | . | TRBV30 | . | CAWSWSLNEQFF | TGTGCCTGGAGTTGGTCCCTAAATGAGCAGTTCTTC
TRBJ2-7 | . | TRBV11-2 | . | CASSSYEQYF | TGTGCCAGCAGCTCCTACGAGCAGTACTTC
TRBJ2-2 | . | TRBV7-9 | . | CASSFRAGELFF | TGTGCCAGCAGCTTCCGGGCCGGGGAGCTGTTTTTT
TRBJ2-1 | TRBD1 | TRBV7-6 | . | CASSLGTANNEQFF | TGTGCCAGCAGCCTCGGGACAGCCAACAATGAGCAGTTCTTC
TRBJ2-7 | TRBD1 | TRBV28 | . | CASSTPDRGQGYEQYF | TGTGCCAGCAGTACCCCGGACAGGGGACAGGGCTACGAGCAGTACTTC
TRBJ2-1 | TRBD2 | TRBV28 | . | CASSLRPTLGLAFNEQFF | TGTGCCAGCAGTTTACGGCCCACGTTGGGACTAGCATTCAATGAGCAGTTCTTC
TRBJ2-7 | . | TRBV2 | . | CASSEGRAEQYF | TGTGCCAGCAGTGAAGGTAGGGCCGAGCAGTACTTC
TRBJ2-3 | . | TRBV6-4 | . | CASRADSTDTQYF | TGTGCCAGCCGGGCAGACAGCACAGATACGCAGTATTTT
TRBJ2-3 | . | TRBV27 | . | CASSLSTAFGDTQYF | TGTGCCAGCAGTTTATCGACCGCCTTCGGAGATACGCAGTATTTT
TRBJ1-1 | TRBD1 | TRBV4-2 | . | CASSQTGEGYTEAFF | TGTGCCAGCAGCCAAACAGGGGAAGGGTACACTGAAGCTTTCTTT
TRBJ2-1 | . | TRBV7-2 | . | CASSLDVRSSYNEQFF | TGTGCCAGCAGCTTAGACGTGAGAAGCTCCTACAATGAGCAGTTCTTC
TRBJ2-7 | . | TRBV11-2 | once | CASSLVQGRGWEYF | TGTGCCAGCAGCTTGGTACAGGGCCGCGGGTGGGAGTACTTC
TRBJ2-2 | . | TRBV5-1 | . | CASSARGTNSNTGELFF | TGCGCCAGCAGCGCCCGAGGGACCAATTCGAACACCGGGGAGCTGTTTTTT
TRBJ2-1 | TRBD2 | TRBV7-8 | . | CASSLLLAGIAYNEQFF | TGTGCCAGCAGCTTACTGCTAGCGGGAATCGCCTACAATGAGCAGTTCTTC
TRBJ1-1 | . | TRBV5-4 | . | CASSPSASLEAFF | TGTGCCAGCAGCCCGTCCGCCTCCTTGGAAGCTTTCTTT
TRBJ2-1 | . | TRBV7-9 | . | CATRWSGNEQFF | TGTGCCACCCGTTGGAGCGGCAATGAGCAGTTCTTC
TRBJ2-2 | . | TRBV18 | once | CASSPPVGYTGELFF | TGTGCCAGCTCACCCCCCGTGGGCTACACCGGGGAGCTGTTTTTT
TRBJ2-7 | . | TRBV29-1 | . | CSVVQGTYEQYF | TGCAGCGTTGTCCAGGGAACCTACGAGCAGTACTTC
TRBJ1-3 | TRBD1 | TRBV6-6 | . | CASSLTGPSSGNTIYF | TGTGCCAGCAGTTTGACAGGGCCTAGCTCTGGAAACACCATATATTTT
TRBJ1-4 | TRBD1 | TRBV7-9 | . | CASSRLGTVGEKLFF | TGTGCCAGCAGCCGCCTTGGGACAGTCGGTGAAAAACTGTTTTTT
TRBJ2-7 | TRBD2 | TRBV4-2 | . | CASSQGWSSGRSTYEQYF | TGTGCCAGCAGCCAAGGGTGGTCTAGCGGGAGAAGCACCTACGAGCAGTACTTC
TRBJ2-7 | . | TRBV27 | . | CASSSRGRASSEQYF | TGTGCCAGCAGCTCCAGGGGCAGGGCGAGCTCCGAGCAGTACTTC
TRBJ2-7 | . | TRBV11-2 | . | CASSLETGNSYEQYF | TGTGCCAGCAGCTTAGAAACAGGGAATTCCTACGAGCAGTACTTC
TRBJ2-7 | . | TRBV19 | . | CASSPGEIEVYEQYF | TGTGCCAGTAGCCCAGGGGAGATAGAGGTCTACGAGCAGTACTTC
TRBJ2-2 | . | TRBV19 | . | CASSINRRPITVTGELFF | TGTGCCAGTAGTATCAACCGCCGGCCTATAACAGTCACCGGGGAGCTGTTTTTT
TRBJ1-1 | . | TRBV5-4 | . | CASSLDRGAAGTEAFF | TGTGCCAGCAGCTTGGACCGGGGCGCGGCGGGCACTGAAGCTTTCTTT
TRBJ2-2 | . | TRBV28 | . | CASSLPRSGYTGELFF | TGTGCCAGCAGTTTACCCCGTAGCGGCTACACCGGGGAGCTGTTTTTT
TRBJ2-7 | TRBD2 | TRBV28 | once | CASSLPGTRRYEQYF | TGTGCCAGCAGCCTACCTGGGACTAGACGCTACGAGCAGTACTTC